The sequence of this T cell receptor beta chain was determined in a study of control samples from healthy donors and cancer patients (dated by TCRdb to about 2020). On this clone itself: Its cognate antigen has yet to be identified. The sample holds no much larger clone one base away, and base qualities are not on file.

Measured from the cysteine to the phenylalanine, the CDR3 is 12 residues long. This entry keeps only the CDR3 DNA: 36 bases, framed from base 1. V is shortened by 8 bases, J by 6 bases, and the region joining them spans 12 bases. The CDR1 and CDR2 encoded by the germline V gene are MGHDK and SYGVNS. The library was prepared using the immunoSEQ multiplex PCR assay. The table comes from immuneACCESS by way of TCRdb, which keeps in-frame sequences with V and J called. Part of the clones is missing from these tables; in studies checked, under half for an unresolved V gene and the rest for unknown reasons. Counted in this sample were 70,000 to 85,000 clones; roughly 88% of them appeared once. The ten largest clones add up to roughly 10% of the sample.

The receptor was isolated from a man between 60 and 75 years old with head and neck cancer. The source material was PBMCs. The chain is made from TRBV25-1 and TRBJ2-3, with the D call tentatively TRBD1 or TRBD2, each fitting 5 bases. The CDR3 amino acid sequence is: CASGSGADTQYF. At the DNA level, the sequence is TGTGCCAGCGGGTCCGGGGCCGATACGCAGTATTTT.